This TCR beta chain was documented in a study of cytomegalovirus exposure and HLA in healthy donors. PCR involved 60 Vbeta and 13 Jbeta primers. The data were produced by immunoSEQ multiplex PCR, yet TCRdb's version contains in-frame clones alone and is incomplete. The sample carries roughly 160,000 clones, 80% recorded once. Germline V lookup: CDR1 MNHEY, CDR2 SMNVEV (reference sequence). With 2 bases removed from V and 2 bases from J, the gap between germline ends came to 12 bases. The CDR3 has 16 amino acids. V usage is TRBV27 and J usage is TRBJ1-4; D is ambiguous. The sequence came from a man younger than 30 in good health and CMV-seropositive. The sample was PBMCs. The CDR3 nucleotides read TGTGCCAGCAGTTTAAGTAACAGCCCCACTAATGAAAAACTGTTTTTT. Translation gives CASSLSNSPTNEKLFF.